What follows are 30 T cell receptor beta chains derived from one specimen sequenced in a study of regulatory T cells in long-lasting Graves disease. Assembly of TCR beta libraries relied on iRepertoire HTBI primers together with Arm-PCR of CDR3 regions. TCRdb passed the multiplex PCR reads through MiXCR, listing each CDR3 protein once. The data contain about 620,000 distinct CDR3 sequences, roughly 15% of them seen just once; the ten biggest clones take up 18%. Stated time point: newly diagnosed GD, antithyroid drugs for less than 3 months. The authors made the TCR library using RNA they extracted from PBMCs. The sample was also linked to a second study, of T cells in Graves' hyperthyroidism and ophthalmopathy.

The source material was peripheral blood mononuclear cells (PBMCs), sampled at new diagnosis, from a patient treated with antithyroid drugs. Receptors originate from a woman in her twenties or thirties with Graves disease.

In its sample, this clonotype was seen a few times. The chain employs TRBV5-1 and TRBJ1-4, with D perhaps TRBD1 (5 bases). Germline loops: CDR1 SGHRS, CDR2 YFSETQ. The V end was cut by 4 bases, the J end by 4 bases, with 11 bases between. There are 14 residues in the CDR3. The DNA of the CDR3 is TGCGCCAGCAGCAATCAGGGAAATAATGAAAAACTGTTTTTT. This sequence encodes CASSNQGNNEKLFF.

This clonotype was detected many times. The gene calls are TRBV28 and TRBJ2-6, with a weak D call TRBD1 (6 bases). Germline CDR1 is MDHEN and CDR2 is SYDVKM. Trimming cost V 4 bases and J 1 base, with 17 bases left between them. The length of the CDR3 is 18 residues. CDR3 residues: CASSSLRAGASGANVLTF. DNA for the CDR3: TGTGCCAGCAGTTCCCTGAGGGCAGGGGCATCTGGGGCCAACGTCCTGACTTTC.

This clonotype was observed a handful of times. This rearrangement joins TRBV28 to TRBJ2-6, with no clear D. In germline, CDR1 is MDHEN, CDR2 SYDVKM. V shed 2 bases and J shed 4 bases, with 9 bases lying between them. The CDR3 sequence is 15 residues long. The CDR3 loop is CASSLTRAGANVLTF. The CDR3 nucleotides are TGTGCCAGCAGTTTAACCCGGGCCGGGGCCAACGTCCTGACTTTC.

The chain has TRBV20-1 and TRBJ1-5; TRBD1 matches at 7 bases. V gave up 3 bases and J gave up 6 bases; unmatched junction bases: 8. CDR1 and CDR2 (germline): DFQATT, SNEGSKA (reference sequence). The CDR3 loop spans 14 amino acids. Written as DNA, the CDR3 is TGCAGTGCTAGGGGTACAGGGGACGTTCAGCCCCAGCATTTT. It translates to CSARGTGDVQPQHF.

CDR3 DNA: TGTGCCAGCAGCTTAGATACCGGGCCTCGGGGCTACACCTTC. It is translated as CASSLDTGPRGYTF. The chain employs TRBV11-2 and TRBJ1-2; D ambiguous. V shed 0 bases and J shed 8 bases, with 13 bases lying between them. Germline V gene sequence: CDR1 SGHAT, CDR2 FQNNGV. CDR3 length: 14 amino acids.

This clonotype was counted ten times or more. The CDR3 region is CASSLWGSGAYEQYF. The CDR3 DNA follows: TGTGCCAGCAGTTTATGGGGGTCAGGGGCCTACGAGCAGTACTTC. This chain uses TRBV28 with TRBJ2-7; tentative D call: TRBD1 (6 bases). V gave up 0 bases and J gave up 2 bases, with 11 bases separating them. This CDR3 has 15 amino acids. The germline CDR1 and CDR2 sequences are MDHEN and SYDVKM. Supplemented by reference TRBV28 and TRBJ2-7, the full variable domain reads DVKVTQSSRYLVKRTGEKVFLECVQDMDHENMFWYRQDPGLGLRLIYFSYDVKMKEKGDIPEGYSVSREKKERFSLILESASTNQTSMYLCASSLWGSGAYEQYFGPGTRLTVT.

This clonotype showed up just a few times. V usage is TRBV19 and J usage is TRBJ1-1; 7 nucleotides agree with TRBD1. The germline gives CDR1 LNHDA, CDR2 SQIVND (reference sequence). The V gene end was trimmed by 3 bases and the J gene end by 5 bases; junction bases not matched to a gene: 6. The CDR3 is made up of 14 amino acids. The CDR3 DNA follows: TGTGCCAGTAGTATCGACAGGGTTAAGACTGAAGCTTTCTTT. Protein sequence: CASSIDRVKTEAFF.

This clonotype was seen more than once but under ten times. For the CDR3, the DNA is TGTGCCAGCAGCTTACTAGCGGGAGGGGGAGAGACCCAGTACTTC. It specifies CASSLLAGGGETQYF. The gene calls are TRBV7-3 and TRBJ2-5, with 12 nucleotides matching TRBD2. This CDR3 is 15 amino acids long. CDR1 is SGHTA, CDR2 FQGTGA, per germline. Losses at the gene ends were 2 bases for V and 4 bases for J; bases not matched to a gene: 2.

This clonotype was observed many times. The chain joins TRBV29-1 to TRBJ1-1; the D gene is possibly TRBD1 (5 bases). The CDR3 loop spans 15 amino acids. The germline V and J ends were trimmed by 7 bases and 3 bases, with 21 bases remaining between them. CDR1 is SQVTM, CDR2 ANQGSEA, per germline. The CDR3 DNA reads TGCAGCGGTGGCGGGGGGGGGAGTAGGGACACTGAAGCTTTCTTT. It specifies CSGGGGGSRDTEAFF.

V usage is TRBV30 and J usage is TRBJ2-3, with TRBD2 as a possible D gene (7 bases). Germline CDR1 is GTSNPN and CDR2 is SVGIG (reference sequence). Deletions cut 8 bases from V and 0 bases from J, with 15 bases between. The CDR3 has 14 residues. The CDR3 reads CARGARQSTDTQYF. The CDR3 nucleotides are TGTGCCCGGGGGGCGAGACAGAGCACAGATACGCAGTATTTT. The complete variable domain, with remaining parts taken from reference TRBV30 and TRBJ2-3, reads SQTIHQWPATLVQPVGSPLSLECTVEGTSNPNLYWYRQAAGRGLQLLFYSVGIGQISSEVPQNLSASRPQDRQFILSSKKLLLSDSGFYLCARGARQSTDTQYFGPGTRLTVL.

This clonotype was seen ten or more times. This chain joins TRBV7-9 and TRBJ2-3; the D is unclear. V lost 7 bases to trimming and J lost 4 bases, with 9 bases between them. This CDR3 has 12 amino acids. Germline V CDR1 and CDR2: SEHNR, FQNEAQ (reference sequence). The CDR3 region is CASISQADTQYF. CDR3 DNA sequence: TGTGCCAGCATCTCCCAGGCAGATACGCAGTATTTT.

This clonotype appeared once. J is TRBJ1-5 and V is TRBV5-4; D gene ambiguous. CDR1 SGHNT and CDR2 YYREEE come from the germline V gene (reference sequence). The CDR3 sequence is 14 residues long. Trimming stripped 9 bases from V and 2 bases from J, with 15 bases between. The CDR3 is CATSRDLGNQPQHF. DNA of the CDR3: TGTGCCACCTCGAGGGATTTAGGCAATCAGCCCCAGCATTTT.

The chain joins TRBV3-1 to TRBJ2-7, with TRBD2 matching 8 bases. V shed 0 bases, J shed 2 bases, and the junction held 3 bases outside the gene matches. The germline CDR1 and CDR2 sequences are LGHDT and YNNKEL (reference sequence). The CDR3 has 15 amino acids. For the CDR3, the DNA is TGTGCCAGCAGCCAAGAGACTAGCGAGGCCTACGAGCAGTACTTC. Translated, it gives CASSQETSEAYEQYF.

The V gene is TRBV5-1, the J gene TRBJ2-1, with D possibly matching TRBD2 (7 bases). The CDR3 loop spans 15 amino acids. The germline V and J ends were trimmed by 0 bases and 8 bases, with 15 bases remaining between them. The germline V gene encodes CDR1 SGHRS and CDR2 YFSETQ. The CDR3 DNA follows: TGCGCCAGCAGCTTGGGGGGGGGGCTCGGCGATGAGCAGTTCTTC. Encoded protein: CASSLGGGLGDEQFF.

The rearrangement uses TRBV30 and TRBJ2-4; 7 bases fit TRBD2. The V gene end was trimmed by 4 bases and the J gene end by 2 bases; junction bases not matched to a gene: 17. Germline V CDR1 and CDR2: GTSNPN, SVGIG (reference sequence). This CDR3 comprises 18 residues. The CDR3, as DNA: TGTGCCTGGATTCCGTCCTGGGGAGGGCCCCTATCCAAAAACATTCAGTACTTC. This codes for CAWIPSWGGPLSKNIQYF.

This clonotype has at least ten counts. The chain has TRBV20-1 and TRBJ2-7; 13 nucleotides match TRBD2. This CDR3 comprises 14 residues. Germline trimming cut 4 bases from V and 3 bases from J; bases unmatched to any gene: 3. Germline CDR1 is DFQATT and CDR2 is SNEGSKA (reference sequence). The CDR3 DNA reads as TGCAGTGCTACCGGGACTAGCGGGGTCTACGAGCAGTACTTC. Translation: CSATGTSGVYEQYF.

The table lists this clonotype with many counts. This chain's CDR3 is CSASKAGGSPYEQYF. The CDR3 DNA is TGCAGTGCTTCTAAAGCGGGAGGGTCCCCCTACGAGCAGTACTTC. The gene calls are TRBV20-1 and TRBJ2-7, with 10 positions matching TRBD2. Germline V gives CDR1 DFQATT, CDR2 SNEGSKA (reference sequence). CDR3 length: 15 amino acids. V dropped 5 bases and J dropped 2; count of bases not matched to a gene: 9.

This clonotype has just a few counts. The V call is TRBV30, the J call TRBJ2-7; D may be TRBD1 or TRBD2 (5 bases each). The CDR3 covers 15 residues. Germline V gives CDR1 GTSNPN, CDR2 SVGIG (reference sequence). The V and J ends lost 0 bases and 5 bases respectively, with 17 bases between them. The CDR3 spells CAWSVLGDPVDEQYF. The DNA of the CDR3 is TGTGCCTGGAGTGTACTGGGGGACCCCGTTGACGAGCAGTACTTC.

Comment on this clonotype: A single base separates this from a much larger clone, so it may be a read error. V gene TRBV6-1 combines with J gene TRBJ1-2; D not certain. V was cut by 8 bases and J by 0 bases, with 22 bases left in between. The CDR3 is 17 residues long. The V gene's germline CDR1 is MNHNS and CDR2 SASEGT. CDR3 region: CASGPKYWSEPNYGYTF. The CDR3 coding sequence is TGTGCCAGCGGTCCGAAGTATTGGTCAGAGCCTAACTATGGCTACACCTTC.

The chain couples TRBV9 to TRBJ2-3; 9 bases align to TRBD2. Germline V gene lookup returns CDR1 SGDLS and CDR2 YYNGEE. This CDR3 is built from 15 residues. V gave up 4 bases and J gave up 3 bases; unmatched junction bases: 6. The CDR3 DNA follows: TGTGCCAGCAGCTTGGCTAGCGGGACGACAGATACGCAGTATTTT. It yields the protein CASSLASGTTDTQYF.

Comment on this clonotype: One junction end disagrees with the germline gene, perhaps due to a read error. V usage is TRBV10-1 and J usage is TRBJ2-5; 12 bases align to TRBD2. This CDR3 is 15 amino acids long. Germline loops: CDR1 WNHNN, CDR2 SYGVQD (reference sequence). Here the CDR3 DNA reads TGCGCCGGCAGTGATGGACTAGCGGGGCAAGAGACCCAGTACTTC. Encoded protein: CAGSDGLAGQETQYF.

This clonotype was found many times. V gene TRBV6-1 combines with J gene TRBJ2-7; D possibly matches TRBD1 or TRBD2 (5 bases each). The CDR3 loop spans 14 amino acids. The V gene's germline CDR1 is MNHNS and CDR2 SASEGT. V lost 7 bases and J 6 bases, leaving 19 bases between the germline ends. The CDR3 bases are TGTGCCAGCATCCGGGTGGGGGTTAGGCCCGAGCAGTACTTC. Residues: CASIRVGVRPEQYF.

This chain joins TRBV20-1 and TRBJ2-7; D gene uncertain. The CDR3 runs to 12 residues. In germline, CDR1 is DFQATT, CDR2 SNEGSKA (reference sequence). V was clipped by 8 bases and J by 0 bases, with 11 bases between them. The CDR3 sequence: CSTRFNSYEQYF. The CDR3 DNA follows: TGCAGTACTCGATTTAACTCCTACGAGCAGTACTTC.

The sample holds many counts of this clonotype. The chain employs TRBV12-3 or TRBV12-4 and TRBJ1-5; 8 bases are a match to TRBD1. The J segment lost 0 bases and the V segment lost 1 base, leaving 11 bases of the junction unmatched. The CDR3 sequence is 19 residues long. This CDR3 is CASSLGSGGLFYSNQPQHF. The DNA for the CDR3 is TGTGCCAGCAGTTTAGGATCAGGGGGCCTGTTCTATAGCAATCAGCCCCAGCATTTT.

The V and J genes are TRBV5-1 and TRBJ2-5; 12 bases line up with TRBD1. V trimming: 3 bases; J trimming: 3 bases; junction bases outside the gene matches: 3. The CDR3 covers 15 residues. Germline loops: CDR1 SGHRS, CDR2 YFSETQ. For the CDR3, the DNA is TGCGCCAGCAGCTACGGGACAGGGGGCGAAGAGACCCAGTACTTC. The encoded protein is CASSYGTGGEETQYF.

This clonotype was found a few times. The chain links TRBV28 to TRBJ2-3, with 8 positions matching TRBD1. Trimming cost V 7 bases and J 4 bases; bases outside gene matches: 4. Germline-derived CDR1 and CDR2 are MDHEN and SYDVKM. The CDR3 loop spans 13 amino acids. CDR3 loop: CASTQGASDTQYF. The CDR3 DNA reads as TGTGCCAGCACCCAGGGGGCCTCAGATACGCAGTATTTT.

This clonotype was found many times. J is TRBJ2-3 and V is TRBV20-1, with 10 bases matching TRBD2. Germline CDR1 DFQATT, CDR2 SNEGSKA (reference sequence). The CDR3 totals 16 residues. Germline trimming cut 3 bases from V and 2 bases from J; bases unmatched to any gene: 8. In nucleotides, the CDR3 is TGCAGTGCTAGGGGACGACTAGCGGGTCTCACAGATACGCAGTATTTT. Protein: CSARGRLAGLTDTQYF.

This clonotype was counted ten times or more. The gene calls are TRBV5-1 and TRBJ2-7; unclear D gene. Germline CDR1 is SGHRS and CDR2 is YFSETQ. The ends were cut back, 1 base at V and 6 bases at J, with 17 bases in the middle. There are 15 residues in the CDR3. CDR3 protein: CASSLPQPTVPEQYF. Written as DNA, the CDR3 is TGCGCCAGCAGCTTGCCACAGCCTACGGTCCCCGAGCAGTACTTC.

This clonotype showed up many times. V is TRBV12-3 or TRBV12-4 and J is TRBJ1-5; D is ambiguous. V was trimmed by 1 base and J by 0 bases, leaving 10 bases between them. This CDR3 has 16 amino acids. The CDR3 coding sequence is TGTGCCAGCAGTTTAGTATTAGGGCCTAGCAATCAGCCCCAGCATTTT. Translating it yields CASSLVLGPSNQPQHF.

The chain combines TRBV3-1 with TRBJ2-1; D perhaps matches TRBD1 (6 bases). Germline CDR1 and CDR2: LGHDT and YNNKEL (reference sequence). This CDR3 is 13 amino acids long. The V end was cut by 8 bases, the J end by 2 bases, with 10 bases between. CDR3 in amino acids: CASQDRTYNEQFF. CDR3 bases: TGTGCCAGCCAAGACAGGACCTACAATGAGCAGTTCTTC.